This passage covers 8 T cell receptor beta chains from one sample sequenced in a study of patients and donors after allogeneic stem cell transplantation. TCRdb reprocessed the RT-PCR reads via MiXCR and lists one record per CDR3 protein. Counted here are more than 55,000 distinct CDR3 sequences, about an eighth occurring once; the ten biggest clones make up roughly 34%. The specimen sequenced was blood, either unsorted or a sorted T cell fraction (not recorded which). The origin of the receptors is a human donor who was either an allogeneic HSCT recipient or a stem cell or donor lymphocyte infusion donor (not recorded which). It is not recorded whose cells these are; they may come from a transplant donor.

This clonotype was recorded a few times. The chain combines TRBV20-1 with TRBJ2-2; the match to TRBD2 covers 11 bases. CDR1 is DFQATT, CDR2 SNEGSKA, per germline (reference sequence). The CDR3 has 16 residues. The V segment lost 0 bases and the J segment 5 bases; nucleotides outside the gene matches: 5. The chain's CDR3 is CSARDLGLAETGELFF. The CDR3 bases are TGCAGTGCTAGAGATTTGGGACTAGCGGAAACCGGGGAGCTGTTTTTT.

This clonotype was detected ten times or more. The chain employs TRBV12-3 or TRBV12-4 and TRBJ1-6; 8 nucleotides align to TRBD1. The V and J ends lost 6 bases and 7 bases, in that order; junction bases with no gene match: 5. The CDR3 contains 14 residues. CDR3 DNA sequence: TGTGCCAGCAGGATGACAGGGGAGAATTCACCCCTCCACTTT. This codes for CASRMTGENSPLHF.

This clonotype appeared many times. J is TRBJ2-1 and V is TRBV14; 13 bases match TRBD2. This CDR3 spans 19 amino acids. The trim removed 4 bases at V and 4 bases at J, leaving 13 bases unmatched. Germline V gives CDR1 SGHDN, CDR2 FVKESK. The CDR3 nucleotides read TGTGCCAGCAGCCTTGGGACTAGCGGGACTTTTATGTATTACAATGAGCAGTTCTTC. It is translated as CASSLGTSGTFMYYNEQFF. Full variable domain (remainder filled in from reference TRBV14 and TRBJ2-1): EAGVTQFPSHSVIEKGQTVTLRCDPISGHDNLYWYRRVMGKEIKFLLHFVKESKQDESGMPNNRFLAERTGGTYSTLKVQPAELEDSGVYFCASSLGTSGTFMYYNEQFFGPGTRLTVL.

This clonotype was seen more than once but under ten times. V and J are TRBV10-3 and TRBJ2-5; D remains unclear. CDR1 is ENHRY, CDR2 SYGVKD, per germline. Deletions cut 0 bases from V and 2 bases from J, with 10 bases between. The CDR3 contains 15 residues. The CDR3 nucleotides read TGTGCCATCAGTGAGTCGAGGTACACTCAAGAGACCCAGTACTTC. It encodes CAISESRYTQETQYF.

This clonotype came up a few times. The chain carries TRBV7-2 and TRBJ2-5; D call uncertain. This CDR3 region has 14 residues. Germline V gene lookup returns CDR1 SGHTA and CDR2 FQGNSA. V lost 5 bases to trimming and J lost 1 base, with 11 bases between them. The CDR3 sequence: CASSLGPVQETQYF. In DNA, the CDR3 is TGTGCCAGCAGCCTCGGACCCGTCCAAGAGACCCAGTACTTC.

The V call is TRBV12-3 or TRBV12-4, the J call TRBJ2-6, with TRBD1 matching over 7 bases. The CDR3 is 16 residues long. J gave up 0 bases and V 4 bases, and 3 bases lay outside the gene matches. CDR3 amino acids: CASSSQGSSGANVLTF. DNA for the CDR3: TGTGCCAGCAGTTCACAGGGGTCCTCTGGGGCCAACGTCCTGACTTTC.

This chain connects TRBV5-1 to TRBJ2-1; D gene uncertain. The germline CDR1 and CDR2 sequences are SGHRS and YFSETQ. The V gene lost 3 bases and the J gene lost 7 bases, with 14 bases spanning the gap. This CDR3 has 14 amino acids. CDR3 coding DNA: TGCGCCAGCAGCTCCCCGGAGAGAAGAAATGAGCAGTTCTTC. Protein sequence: CASSSPERRNEQFF.

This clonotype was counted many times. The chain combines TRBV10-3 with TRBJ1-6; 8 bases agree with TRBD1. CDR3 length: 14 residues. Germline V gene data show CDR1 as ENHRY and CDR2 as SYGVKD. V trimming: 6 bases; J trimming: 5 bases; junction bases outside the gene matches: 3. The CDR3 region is CAIRPGQDNSPLHF. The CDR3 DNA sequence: TGTGCCATCAGGCCGGGACAGGATAATTCACCCCTCCACTTT.